Below, 28 T cell receptor beta chains from the same sample are listed, as sequenced in a study of siplizumab effects on memory and regulatory T cells. TCRdb's copy holds only in-frame clones and misses some; the assay was immunoSEQ multiplex PCR. The sample lists some 100,000 clones; 94% were seen once. Specimen: Tregs sorted from blood. The receptors were gathered from a human donor in good health.

The chain is built from TRBV5-6 and TRBJ1-4; perhaps TRBD1 as D (5 bases). The CDR3 is made up of 16 amino acids. Germline V CDR1 and CDR2: SGHDT, YYEEEE. Trimming left V 0 bases short and J 6 bases short, with 15 bases between. CDR3 coding DNA: TGTGCCAGCAGCTTGGTGTCCCCAGGGCTGGATGAAAAACTGTTTTTT. It codes for CASSLVSPGLDEKLFF.

This chain links TRBV7-9 with TRBJ2-5; 10 bases match TRBD2. J lost 6 bases, V lost 0 bases, and 4 bases had no gene match. The CDR3 consists of 15 residues. The V gene's germline CDR1 is SEHNR and CDR2 FQNEAQ (reference sequence). CDR3: CASSLASGRQKTQYF. CDR3 coding DNA: TGTGCCAGCAGCTTAGCTAGCGGGAGGCAAAAGACCCAGTACTTC.

The count of this clone is one. The DNA for the CDR3 is TGTGCCAGCAGTGCCAGGGTGGAGAATGAAAAACTGTTTTTT. Amino acid sequence: CASSARVENEKLFF. The V call is TRBV7-9, the J call TRBJ1-4, with D maybe TRBD1 (5 bases). V lost 6 bases and J lost 5, with 13 bases in between. CDR3 length: 14 residues. The germline CDR1 and CDR2 sequences are SEHNR and FQNEAQ (reference sequence).

The CDR3 DNA sequence: TGTGCCAGCAGTGGCGGGAGGGCCCTTAATAATGAGCAGTTCTTC. Amino acid sequence: CASSGGRALNNEQFF. This chain links TRBV6-1 with TRBJ2-1; 9 bases are shared with TRBD2. Germline V lookup: CDR1 MNHNS, CDR2 SASEGT. With V trimmed by 4 bases and J by 7 bases, 8 bases remained unmatched. The CDR3 covers 15 residues.

The CDR3 loop reads CASSQEQGYNEQFF. In DNA form, the CDR3 reads TGTGCCAGCAGCCAAGAGCAGGGTTACAATGAGCAGTTCTTC. V and J are TRBV4-2 and TRBJ2-1, with D maybe TRBD1 (5 bases). V dropped 0 bases and J dropped 4 bases, with 7 bases sitting between them. The CDR3 sequence is 14 residues long. CDR1 LGHNA and CDR2 YNFKEQ come from the germline V gene.

This sequence joins TRBV9 and TRBJ1-1; tentatively, D is TRBD1 (5 bases). The germline V and J ends were trimmed by 2 bases and 4 bases, with 9 bases remaining between them. This CDR3 has 13 residues. Germline CDR1 and CDR2: SGDLS and YYNGEE. CDR3 loop: CASSVGGSTEAFF. The CDR3 DNA is TGTGCCAGCAGCGTTGGGGGGTCCACTGAAGCTTTCTTT.

This rearrangement joins TRBV19 to TRBJ2-1; the match to TRBD2 covers 8 bases. The V gene end was trimmed by 4 bases and the J gene end by 7 bases; junction bases not matched to a gene: 12. The CDR3 sequence is 16 residues long. Germline V CDR1 and CDR2: LNHDA, SQIVND (reference sequence). In nucleotides, the CDR3 is TGTGCCAGTAGTAGTATAGCGGGACTCGAGGGGAATGAGCAGTTCTTC. Amino acid sequence: CASSSIAGLEGNEQFF.

The V gene is TRBV11-1, the J gene TRBJ1-3; 7 positions agree with TRBD1. This CDR3 is built from 14 residues. Germline CDR1 SGHAT, CDR2 FQDESV (reference sequence). Trimming at V came to 6 bases and at J to 8 bases, leaving 10 bases not matched to a gene. The CDR3 DNA sequence: TGTGCCAGCAGGTCTGACAGGGACGGGGACACCATATATTTT. Its translation is CASRSDRDGDTIYF.

The chain carries TRBV7-8 and TRBJ2-1; tentatively, D is TRBD1 or TRBD2 (7 bases each). The CDR3 runs 13 residues. Germline V gene sequence: CDR1 SGHVS, CDR2 FQNEAQ. V was clipped by 5 bases and J by 10 bases, with 15 bases between them. DNA for the CDR3: TGTGCCAGCAGCGAAGCCAGGGGGGGCGAGCAGTTCTTC. This sequence encodes CASSEARGGEQFF. Filled out from reference TRBV7-8 and TRBJ2-1, the complete variable domain reads GAGVSQSPRYKVAKRGQDVALRCDPISGHVSLFWYQQALGQGPEFLTYFQNEAQLDKSGLPSDRFFAERPEGSVSTLKIQRTQQEDSAVYLCASSEARGGEQFFGPGTRLTVL.

The chain has TRBV5-1 and TRBJ2-7; D is undetermined. V dropped 0 bases and J dropped 0 bases, with 10 bases sitting between them. This CDR3 is built from 15 residues. The germline CDR1 and CDR2 sequences are SGHRS and YFSETQ. CDR3 nucleotide sequence: TGCGCCAGCAGCTTGGGGTCGGCGGACTCCTACGAGCAGTACTTC. Translating it yields CASSLGSADSYEQYF.

This clone has a single count. The J gene is TRBJ2-6, the V gene TRBV6-1, with D hard to call. Germline CDR1 is MNHNS and CDR2 is SASEGT. The CDR3 extends over 15 amino acids. V was shortened by 2 bases and J by 9 bases, with 14 bases between the two germline ends. For the CDR3, the DNA is TGTGCCAGCAGTGAAAACCGGGCCCCGGGCAACGTCCTGACTTTC. It translates to CASSENRAPGNVLTF.

This chain uses TRBV14 with TRBJ2-1, with TRBD1 identical over 7 bases. The CDR3 contains 15 residues. V shed 1 base, J shed 4 bases, and the junction held 4 bases outside the gene matches. CDR1 and CDR2 (germline): SGHDN, FVKESK. CDR3: CASSQGYRGYNEQFF. The CDR3, as DNA: TGTGCCAGCAGCCAAGGGTACAGGGGATACAATGAGCAGTTCTTC.

The chain joins TRBV19 to TRBJ2-2; TRBD2 matches 10 bases. Germline lookup yields CDR1 LNHDA and CDR2 SQIVND (reference sequence). V shed 7 bases and J 4 bases; nucleotides not matched to a gene: 9. This CDR3 has 16 amino acids. CDR3 sequence reads: CASKARTSGTTGELFF. The DNA of the CDR3 is TGTGCCAGTAAGGCCCGGACTAGCGGAACCACCGGGGAGCTGTTTTTT.

This chain joins TRBV11-2 and TRBJ2-7; D is perhaps TRBD2 (6 bases). Germline values: CDR1 SGHAT, CDR2 FQNNGV. This CDR3 contains 13 residues. V was shortened by 8 bases and J by 2 bases, with 13 bases between the two germline ends. This chain's CDR3 is CASGRDLPYEQYF. The CDR3 DNA follows: TGTGCCAGCGGGCGGGACCTGCCCTACGAGCAGTACTTC.

This sequence joins TRBV5-1 and TRBJ1-2; D may be TRBD1 (6 bases). Trimming removed 4 bases from V and 1 base from J, with 11 bases in between. This CDR3 spans 14 amino acids. Germline assignment: CDR1 SGHRS and CDR2 YFSETQ. CDR3 DNA sequence: TGCGCCAGCAGCACGGGGGGCCTTAACTATGGCTACACCTTC. This translates into CASSTGGLNYGYTF.

The V call is TRBV5-1, the J call TRBJ1-2, with 7 nucleotides matching TRBD1. The CDR3 covers 14 residues. Germline-derived CDR1 and CDR2 are SGHRS and YFSETQ. The J segment lost 2 bases and the V segment lost 4 bases, leaving 5 bases of the junction unmatched. CDR3 nucleotides: TGCGCCAGCAGCGACGGGACAGCCAACTATGGCTACACCTTC. Protein product: CASSDGTANYGYTF.

J is TRBJ2-7 and V is TRBV5-4; D not certain. The CDR3 sequence is 12 residues long. Germline CDR1 and CDR2: SGHNT and YYREEE (reference sequence). Trimming stripped 0 bases from V and 1 base from J, with 2 bases between. The CDR3 loop reads CASSLASYEQYF. Here the CDR3 DNA reads TGTGCCAGCAGCTTGGCATCCTACGAGCAGTACTTC.

This chain joins TRBV5-1 and TRBJ1-3, with D possibly being TRBD1 (5 bases). Germline V gene data show CDR1 as SGHRS and CDR2 as YFSETQ. This CDR3 has 19 residues. V was cut by 2 bases and J by 4 bases, with 25 bases left in between. The CDR3 nucleotides are TGCGCCAGCAGCTTAAGCACCCGGGGCCTAAATGTCCCCGGAAACACCATATATTTT. Translated, it gives CASSLSTRGLNVPGNTIYF.

This clone was seen just once. The chain couples TRBV4-1 to TRBJ1-2; D might be TRBD1 (5 bases). Trimming removed 1 base at V and 4 bases at J, with 16 bases between. Germline loops: CDR1 MGHRA, CDR2 YSYEKL. CDR3 size: 16 residues. The DNA for the CDR3 is TGCGCCAGCAGCCAAGTGGGACTTACCAGCATCTATGGCTACACCTTC. Its protein product is CASSQVGLTSIYGYTF.

This chain connects TRBV6-6 to TRBJ2-7, with TRBD1 matching over 7 bases. The ends lost 6 bases at V and 1 base at J; junction bases unmatched: 6. CDR3 length: 14 amino acids. Per germline, CDR1 MNHNY and CDR2 SVGAGI (reference sequence). CDR3 sequence (DNA): TGTGCCAGCAGCCGGGACAGACAATCCTACGAGCAGTACTTC. It codes for CASSRDRQSYEQYF.

V and J are TRBV7-3 and TRBJ2-7; D call uncertain. CDR3 size: 12 residues. Germline V CDR1 and CDR2: SGHTA, FQGTGA. V was cut by 4 bases and J by 6 bases, with 10 bases left in between. The CDR3 sequence is CASSSRSSEQYF. Here the CDR3 DNA reads TGTGCCAGCAGCTCCAGATCGTCCGAGCAGTACTTC.

The chain joins TRBV7-3 to TRBJ2-2, with unresolved D. The length of the CDR3 is 13 residues. From germline, CDR1 is SGHTA and CDR2 FQGTGA. Deletions cut 5 bases from V and 5 bases from J, with 9 bases between. CDR3 bases: TGTGCCAGCAGCCCATACTCGACCGGGGAGCTGTTTTTT. Protein: CASSPYSTGELFF.

This rearrangement joins TRBV9 to TRBJ2-7, with 7 bases identical to TRBD1. The germline V gene encodes CDR1 SGDLS and CDR2 YYNGEE. J gave up 3 bases and V 3 bases, and 9 bases lay outside the gene matches. This CDR3 spans 15 amino acids. The CDR3 region is CASSEGQSEIYEQYF. The CDR3 DNA reads as TGTGCCAGCAGCGAGGGACAGTCCGAAATCTACGAGCAGTACTTC.

This chain joins TRBV5-1 and TRBJ2-7; D remains unclear. Per the germline V gene, CDR1 is SGHRS and CDR2 is YFSETQ. V was cut by 4 bases and J by 1 base, with 9 bases left in between. The CDR3 spans 13 residues. CDR3 in DNA: TGCGCCAGCAGCCCAATGGGATCCTACGAGCAGTACTTC. It is translated as CASSPMGSYEQYF.

J is TRBJ2-7 and V is TRBV9; D is perhaps TRBD1 (6 bases). Between the trimmed V and J ends, which lost 0 bases and 7 bases, there was a span of 20 bases. Per germline, CDR1 SGDLS and CDR2 YYNGEE. There are 16 residues in the CDR3. The CDR3 DNA reads TGTGCCAGCAGCGTAGATGACGGACAGTTCATCGGAGAGCAGTACTTC. It translates to CASSVDDGQFIGEQYF.

The V gene is TRBV5-1, the J gene TRBJ2-6; no reliable D call. CDR1 SGHRS and CDR2 YFSETQ come from the germline V gene. Trimming took off 2 bases at V and 0 bases at J, with 9 bases between the two ends. This CDR3 has 16 amino acids. The CDR3, as DNA: TGCGCCAGCAGCTTACCCGCGAGCTCTGGGGCCAACGTCCTGACTTTC. The encoded protein is CASSLPASSGANVLTF.

The V call is TRBV10-3, the J call TRBJ2-4; 11 bases align to TRBD2. Germline CDR1 reads ENHRY; CDR2 reads SYGVKD. The V segment lost 6 bases and the J segment 11 bases; nucleotides outside the gene matches: 12. The CDR3 extends over 15 amino acids. This chain's CDR3 is CAISPGTSGRAVQYF. CDR3 bases: TGTGCCATCAGCCCCGGGACTAGCGGACGCGCAGTTCAGTACTTC.

J is TRBJ1-2 and V is TRBV28, with D possibly being TRBD1 (6 bases). V lost 7 bases to trimming and J lost 5 bases, with 20 bases between them. The CDR3 extends over 15 amino acids. Looked up from germline, CDR1 is MDHEN and CDR2 is SYDVKM. The CDR3 coding sequence is TGTGCCAGCACCATCTTGGACAGACCACATTATGGCTACACCTTC. Protein sequence: CASTILDRPHYGYTF.